The present TCR beta chain was sequenced within a study of shared clonotypes between healthy human individuals (dated by TCRdb to the early 2020s). With respect to the entire study: Three men and two women, aged 18 to 49 years, made up the cohort. For each donor, three plates each were used for CD4 naive and CD4 memory, two plates were used for CD8 naive, and one plate was used for CD8 memory. To estimate repertoire size and how much clonotype sharing occurs between individuals, the study deeply sequenced the blood TCR repertoires of 4 to 6 healthy adults. Libraries were prepared and TCR repertoires were sequenced by different laboratories using diverse techniques, in order to increase sequencing depth and limit assay-specific biases. Each donor's leukapheresis produced roughly between about 0.8 and 8.9 billion PBMCs.

The donors were healthy, HIV-negative adults with no recently reported acute infections or vaccinations. All donors were Caucasian adults living in Nashville, Tennessee, USA. CD4+ T cells were enriched by magnetic negative selection, after which naive cells were positively selected on CD45RA and the negative fraction was taken as the memory subset. Blood was collected by leukapheresis, and PBMCs were isolated by Ficoll-Histopaque density gradient centrifugation and then cryopreserved in liquid nitrogen vapor phase. Analytical flow cytometry was used to check the purity and quantity of each magnetically sorted T cell population. Genomic DNA was isolated from every sorted fraction and measured by UV absorbance on a Nanodrop 2000c. On this clone itself: Its antigen is currently not known. Per-nucleotide qualities are absent, and no much larger clonotype sits a single base away. Other nucleotide sequences in the sample specify the same CDR3.

Overall results and qualifications from the work: Because the study included only a small number of donors, the genetic and exposure-history diversity represented was limited. Incomplete sequencing was indicated by rarefaction of sorted-subset datasets, despite the large sequencing depth. Sampling was restricted to blood, and TCR repertoires in tissue are likely to differ from TCR repertoires in blood. Naive subsets generally had larger estimated clonotype richness than memory subsets did. Around 5.4% of naive CD4, roughly 3.5% of naive CD8, 2.3% of memory CD4, and 0.35% to 0.4% of memory CD8 clonotypes were shared across a few donors. Clonotypes shared by all four sorted-subset donors showed higher generation probabilities than non-shared clonotypes. Pairwise subsampling indicated that sequencing depth was expected to affect the degree of clonotype sharing among donors.

TCR CDR3 regions were amplified from genomic DNA by multiplex PCR using the deep immunoSEQ assay. Extracted genomic DNA from each cell subset was distributed evenly across all wells of several immunoSEQ 96-well plates, and each plate was treated as a replicate. For sorted subsets, each replicate PCR was loaded with 200 ng genomic DNA, equivalent to some 31,000 T cell genomes. Purified libraries were quantified with a Qubit 3.0 fluorometer, sized on a Bioanalyzer 2100, and re-quantified with the KAPA Library Quantification kit. A separate single-read 150-cycle Illumina NextSeq 550 flow cell was used to sequence each immunoSEQ 96-well plate. The authors processed their data as follows. Because the immunoSEQ output included only junctional sequences and no quality scores, the filtering could not be the same as the filtering used for full-length reads. Sequences were annotated with PyIR, a Python wrapper for IgBLAST v1.9, and V/J genes and CDR3 were assigned using IMGT germline references. Reads were filtered out if the reads had weak V/J assignments (E-value above 1e-6), no CDR3, stop codons, out-of-frame junctions, or ambiguous translated residues. V3J clonotypes were defined by identical inferred V gene, J gene, and CDR3 amino acid sequence. Percentage overlap between repertoires was computed as shared unique clonotypes divided by the size of the smaller repertoire. RTK rarefaction, the Chao1 estimator, and Recon v2.1 estimates of unobserved clonotypes were used to assess repertoire richness. Generation probabilities were computed with OLGA for all TCRbeta clonotypes obtained by the gDNA method from several donors. TCRdb provides this immuneACCESS table in a form limited to in-frame rearrangements. Some clones are lacking; in checked studies, under half of them reflect an unresolved V gene, and why the rest are absent is not known. That table gives V, J and clone size, and the DNA gave D and trimming. The sample yields more than 2,000,000 clones; 93% were counted once. Of the sample, 0.39% is held by the ten largest clones.

Sequenced input: naive CD4+ T cells from PBMCs. Taken with the paper, the label for cell subset or site translates to: CD45RA+ positively selected. The sequence derives from a man between 18 and 29 years old in good health. Some clones in this sample may be carry-over from other donors' samples.

The DNA reads as follows: TGCAGTGCTGGACAGGGCAATGAGCAGTTCTTC. Translated, it gives CSAGQGNEQFF. The chain is encoded by TRBV20-1 joined to TRBJ2-1; 8 bases in between match TRBD1. The CDR3 sequence holds 11 residues, the cysteine and phenylalanine included. Solely the CDR3 DNA is kept, with 33 bases framed from the first base. Germline trimming amounts to 5 bases on V and 6 bases on J, with 0 as the count of junction bases outside the gene matches. CDR1 and CDR2 were assigned from the germline V gene (reference sequence) as DFQATT and SNEGSKA.